What follows is one T cell receptor beta chain and its context. Its antigen is not identified. CDR1 and CDR2 from the germline V gene are SGHTA and FQGTGA. V was clipped by 2 bases and J by 3 bases; unmatched bases: 3. CDR3 length: 14 residues. This sample was included in a study of cytomegalovirus exposure and HLA in healthy donors. PCR employed 60 Vbeta and 13 Jbeta primers. Assay used: immunoSEQ multiplex PCR; TCRdb lists only in-frame clones, some missing. The sample contains about 140,000 clones, 70% of which appear only once. Study observations and caveats: Most TCR sequences were uncommon, yet certain public TCRs appeared in many donors. Earlier analysis looked at TCR beta V segments, and most were productive about 90% or about 30% of the time. An analysis was carried out at a later point. It showed that HLA-associated TCR beta chains were more clonally expanded than equally common non-associated chains.

The TCR comes from a woman aged 25 to 39 in good health and CMV-seronegative. Sequences were obtained from PBMCs. This chain joins TRBV7-3 and TRBJ1-1; 7 nucleotides match TRBD1. CDR3 in amino acids: CASSLEGAYTEAFF. CDR3 sequence (DNA): TGTGCCAGCAGCTTAGAGGGGGCTTACACTGAAGCTTTCTTT.